Below are 14 T cell receptor beta chains sequenced from a single sample in a study of cytomegalovirus exposure and HLA in healthy donors. 13 Jbeta primers and 60 Vbeta primers were used for the PCR. Produced via immunoSEQ multiplex PCR; TCRdb's table is partial and in-frame only. Recorded for this sample: tens of thousands of clones. Sequencing was done on a sample of PBMCs. Source of these receptors: a woman between 35 and 50 years old in good health and CMV-seropositive.

The chain joins TRBV6-5 to TRBJ1-1; 8 bases map to TRBD1. Germline V gene sequence: CDR1 MNHEY, CDR2 SVGAGI. The CDR3 has 14 amino acids. The V segment lost 5 bases and the J segment 5 bases; nucleotides outside the gene matches: 7. The CDR3 DNA sequence: TGTGCCAGCAGTAGGGGACAGGAGGCGACTGAAGCTTTCTTT. This encodes CASSRGQEATEAFF.

The chain has TRBV2 and TRBJ1-2; 7 bases align to TRBD1. CDR3 size: 15 residues. Trimming cost V 8 bases and J 8 bases; bases outside gene matches: 17. Germline V gene sequence: CDR1 SNHLY, CDR2 FYNNEI. CDR3 protein: CASLRTGALEQGYTF. For the CDR3, the DNA is TGTGCCAGCCTTCGAACAGGGGCCCTAGAACAGGGCTACACCTTC.

This sequence joins TRBV6-4 and TRBJ1-2, with D unclear. This CDR3 contains 15 residues. Looked up from germline, CDR1 is MRHNA and CDR2 is SNTAGT. Trimming removed 0 bases at V and 4 bases at J, with 12 bases between. The CDR3 loop reads CASSDSPGSPYGYTF. DNA of the CDR3: TGTGCCAGCAGTGACTCGCCGGGGAGTCCCTATGGCTACACCTTC.

The chain combines TRBV4-1 with TRBJ2-1; no firm D call. Germline CDR1 reads MGHRA; CDR2 reads YSYEKL. The CDR3 contains 16 residues. V lost 1 base and J lost 5, with 15 bases in between. CDR3 sequence: CASSQVRLVADNEQFF. Here the CDR3 DNA reads TGCGCCAGCAGCCAAGTTAGGCTAGTTGCCGACAATGAGCAGTTCTTC.

Concerning this clone itself: Germline is not matched at one junction end, which may reflect a read error. The sample carries other DNA sequences with the same CDR3. This chain joins TRBV18 and TRBJ2-1, with 13 bases fitting TRBD2. From germline, CDR1 is KGHSH and CDR2 LQKENI. CDR3 length: 17 residues. The CDR3 DNA reads as TGTGCCAGCTCACCAAGGACTAGCGGGAGCTCCGACAATGAGCAGTTCTTC. As protein: CASSPRTSGSSDNEQFF.

The CDR3 is CASSSPRDRLYGYTF. Here the CDR3 DNA reads TGTGCCAGCAGCTCCCCCCGGGACAGGCTCTATGGCTACACCTTC. This chain connects TRBV7-2 to TRBJ1-2, with 8 bases that match TRBD1. With 4 bases clipped from V and 4 bases from J, the junction kept 8 bases outside the gene matches. Germline lookup yields CDR1 SGHTA and CDR2 FQGNSA. The CDR3 totals 15 residues. Variable domain in full (rest from reference TRBV7-2 and TRBJ1-2): GAGVSQSPSNKVTEKGKDVELRCDPISGHTALYWYRQSLGQGLEFLIYFQGNSAPDKSGLPSDRFSAERTGGSVSTLTIQRTQQEDSAVYLCASSSPRDRLYGYTFGSGTRLTVV.

The rearrangement links TRBV28 to TRBJ2-1; 7 positions match TRBD1. This CDR3 comprises 14 residues. Per germline, CDR1 MDHEN and CDR2 SYDVKM. The trim removed 6 bases at V and 4 bases at J, leaving 6 bases unmatched. This chain's CDR3 is CASSSRGPYNEQFF. The DNA of the CDR3 is TGTGCCAGCAGCTCAAGGGGGCCTTACAATGAGCAGTTCTTC. Using reference TRBV28 and TRBJ2-1 for the parts outside the CDR3, the full variable domain is DVKVTQSSRYLVKRTGEKVFLECVQDMDHENMFWYRQDPGLGLRLIYFSYDVKMKEKGDIPEGYSVSREKKERFSLILESASTNQTSMYLCASSSRGPYNEQFFGPGTRLTVL.

This rearrangement joins TRBV4-2 to TRBJ2-1; 12 bases align to TRBD2. The V gene's germline CDR1 is LGHNA and CDR2 YNFKEQ. The J segment lost 9 bases and the V segment lost 1 base, leaving 4 bases of the junction unmatched. CDR3 size: 15 residues. The CDR3 region is CASSQGLAGVSEQFF. In nucleotides, the CDR3 is TGTGCCAGCAGCCAAGGACTAGCGGGAGTGAGTGAGCAGTTCTTC.

The chain recombines TRBV28 with TRBJ2-5; 8 bases line up with TRBD1. V lost 5 bases, J lost 2 bases, and 7 bases stayed unmatched. The germline V gene encodes CDR1 MDHEN and CDR2 SYDVKM. This CDR3 has 15 residues. Here the CDR3 reads CASSPRTGRQETQYF. CDR3 nucleotides: TGTGCCAGCAGTCCCAGGACAGGGCGACAAGAGACCCAGTACTTC.

The chain recombines TRBV27 with TRBJ1-3, with D tentatively TRBD1 (5 bases). V was cut by 0 bases and J by 4 bases, with 10 bases left in between. The CDR3 is 15 amino acids. Per the germline V gene, CDR1 is MNHEY and CDR2 is SMNVEV (reference sequence). The CDR3 protein is CASSLSMGPGNTIYF. CDR3 bases: TGTGCCAGCAGTTTATCGATGGGGCCCGGAAACACCATATATTTT.

The chain combines TRBV6-1 with TRBJ1-4, with D perhaps matching TRBD1 (6 bases). V gave up 8 bases and J gave up 11 bases, with 24 bases separating them. Germline CDR1 is MNHNS and CDR2 is SASEGT. The CDR3 has 15 residues. This CDR3 is CASQVSRDTNGKLFF. The CDR3 DNA reads as TGTGCCAGCCAAGTGTCCCGGGACACCAACGGGAAACTGTTTTTT.

The V and J genes are TRBV10-1 and TRBJ2-7; D call uncertain. The germline V gene encodes CDR1 WNHNN and CDR2 SYGVQD (reference sequence). The CDR3 has 16 amino acids. V was shortened by 8 bases and J by 1 base, with 21 bases between the two germline ends. CDR3 amino acids: CASFYSSLFGSYEQYF. The CDR3 bases are TGCGCCAGCTTTTATTCGTCTCTATTTGGTTCCTACGAGCAGTACTTC.

This chain uses TRBV28 with TRBJ1-4; TRBD1 is a possible D gene (5 bases). V lost 5 bases and J lost 4, with 14 bases in between. The germline V gene has CDR1 MDHEN and CDR2 SYDVKM. CDR3 length equals 15 residues. The CDR3 DNA follows: TGTGCCAGCAGTACCCCGCGGGGGGTTAATGAAAAACTGTTTTTT. Translation: CASSTPRGVNEKLFF.

V and J are TRBV27 and TRBJ2-5; weak D call: TRBD2 (6 bases). Trimming removed 6 bases at V and 4 bases at J, with 15 bases between. The CDR3 totals 14 residues. Germline V gives CDR1 MNHEY, CDR2 SMNVEV (reference sequence). CDR3 DNA sequence: TGTGCCAGCAGCGAAAAACGGGGGAGAGAGACCCAGTACTTC. Protein product: CASSEKRGRETQYF.